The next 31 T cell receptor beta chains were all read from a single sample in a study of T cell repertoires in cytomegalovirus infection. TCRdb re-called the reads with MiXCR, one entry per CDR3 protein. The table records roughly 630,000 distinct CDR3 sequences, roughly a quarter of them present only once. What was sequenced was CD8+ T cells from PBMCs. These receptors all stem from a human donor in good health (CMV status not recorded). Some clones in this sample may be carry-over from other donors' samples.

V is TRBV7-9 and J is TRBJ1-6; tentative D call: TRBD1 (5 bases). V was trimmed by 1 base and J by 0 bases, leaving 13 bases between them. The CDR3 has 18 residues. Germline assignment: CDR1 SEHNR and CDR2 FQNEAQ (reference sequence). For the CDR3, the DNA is TGTGCCAGCAGCTTAGATCCAGGGAAAGCCTCCTATAATTCACCCCTCCACTTT. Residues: CASSLDPGKASYNSPLHF.

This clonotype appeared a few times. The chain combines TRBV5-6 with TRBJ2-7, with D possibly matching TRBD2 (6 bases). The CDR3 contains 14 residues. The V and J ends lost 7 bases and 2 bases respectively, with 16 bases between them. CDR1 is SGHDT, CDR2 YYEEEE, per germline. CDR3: CASSAGRGPYEQYV. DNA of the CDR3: TGTGCCAGCTCGGCGGGACGGGGCCCCTACGAGCAGTACGTC.

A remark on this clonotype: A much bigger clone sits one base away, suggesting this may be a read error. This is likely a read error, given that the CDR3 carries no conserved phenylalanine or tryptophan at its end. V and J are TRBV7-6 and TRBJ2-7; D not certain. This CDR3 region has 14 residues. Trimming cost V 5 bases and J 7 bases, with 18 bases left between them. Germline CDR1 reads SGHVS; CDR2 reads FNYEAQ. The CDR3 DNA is TGTGCCAGCAGCCCCTCGATGACAATTGGAGAGCAGTACCTC. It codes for CASSPSMTIGEQYL.

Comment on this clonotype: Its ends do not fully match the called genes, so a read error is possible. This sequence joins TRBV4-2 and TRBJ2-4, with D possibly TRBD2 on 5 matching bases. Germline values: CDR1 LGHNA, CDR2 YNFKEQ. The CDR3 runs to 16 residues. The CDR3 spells CANSQDPGVVKNIQYF. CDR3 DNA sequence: TGTGCCAACAGCCAAGATCCCGGGGTAGTCAAAAACATTCAGTACTTC.

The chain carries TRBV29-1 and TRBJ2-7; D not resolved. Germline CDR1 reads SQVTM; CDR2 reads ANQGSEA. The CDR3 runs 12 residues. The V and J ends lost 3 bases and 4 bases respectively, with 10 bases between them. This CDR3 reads CSVDKGDYEQYF. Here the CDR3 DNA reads TGCAGCGTTGATAAGGGCGATTACGAGCAGTACTTC.

CDR3 amino acids: CASSVVEGEAFF. The DNA for the CDR3 is TGTGCCAGCAGCGTAGTGGAGGGTGAAGCTTTCTTT. The rearrangement uses TRBV9 and TRBJ1-1; D is unresolved. V was trimmed by 0 bases and J by 7 bases, leaving 7 bases between them. The germline gives CDR1 SGDLS, CDR2 YYNGEE. This CDR3 has 12 amino acids.

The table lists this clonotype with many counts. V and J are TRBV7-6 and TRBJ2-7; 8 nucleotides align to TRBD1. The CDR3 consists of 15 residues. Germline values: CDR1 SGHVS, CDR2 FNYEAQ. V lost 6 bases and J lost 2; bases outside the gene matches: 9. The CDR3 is CASSDPGTGTYEQYF. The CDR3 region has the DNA TGTGCCAGCAGTGACCCCGGGACAGGAACCTACGAGCAGTACTTC.

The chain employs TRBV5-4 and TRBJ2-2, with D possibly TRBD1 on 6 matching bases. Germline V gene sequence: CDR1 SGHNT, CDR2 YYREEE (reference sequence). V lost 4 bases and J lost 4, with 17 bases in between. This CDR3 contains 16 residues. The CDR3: CASSNRDIRSTGELFF. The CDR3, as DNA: TGTGCCAGCAGCAACCGGGACATAAGGAGCACCGGGGAGCTGTTTTTT.

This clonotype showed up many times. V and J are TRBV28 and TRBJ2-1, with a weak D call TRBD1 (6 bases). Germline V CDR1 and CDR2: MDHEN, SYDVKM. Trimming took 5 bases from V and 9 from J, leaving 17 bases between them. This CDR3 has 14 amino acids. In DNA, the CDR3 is TGTGCCAGCAGTGGGGTAGGGGGAGTCGTTGAGCAGTTCTTC. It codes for CASSGVGGVVEQFF.

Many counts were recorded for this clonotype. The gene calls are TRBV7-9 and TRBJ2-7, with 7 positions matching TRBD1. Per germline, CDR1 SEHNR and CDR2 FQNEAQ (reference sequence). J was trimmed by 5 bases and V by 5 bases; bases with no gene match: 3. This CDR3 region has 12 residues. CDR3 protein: CASSIGGHEQYV. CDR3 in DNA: TGTGCCAGCAGCATAGGGGGCCACGAGCAGTACGTC.

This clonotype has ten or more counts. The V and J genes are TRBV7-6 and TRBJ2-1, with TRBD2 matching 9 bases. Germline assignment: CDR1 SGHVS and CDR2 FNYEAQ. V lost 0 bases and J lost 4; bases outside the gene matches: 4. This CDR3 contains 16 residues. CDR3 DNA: TGTGCCAGCAGCTTAGCGCGGGGGGGCGAGTACAATGAGCAGTTCTTC. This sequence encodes CASSLARGGEYNEQFF.

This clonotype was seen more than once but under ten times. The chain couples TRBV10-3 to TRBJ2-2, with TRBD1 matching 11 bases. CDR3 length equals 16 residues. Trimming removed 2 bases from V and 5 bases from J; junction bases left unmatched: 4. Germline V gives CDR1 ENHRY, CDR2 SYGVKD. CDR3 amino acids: CAISEAGTGGTGELFF. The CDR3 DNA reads TGTGCCATCAGTGAGGCCGGGACAGGGGGGACCGGGGAGCTGTTTTTT.

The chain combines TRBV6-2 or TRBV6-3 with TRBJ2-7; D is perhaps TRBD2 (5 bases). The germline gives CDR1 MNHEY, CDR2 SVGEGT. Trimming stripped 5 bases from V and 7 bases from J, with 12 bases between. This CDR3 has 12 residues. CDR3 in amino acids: CASSRRGLEQYV. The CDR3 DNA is TGTGCCAGCAGTAGGCGAGGGCTTGAGCAGTACGTC.

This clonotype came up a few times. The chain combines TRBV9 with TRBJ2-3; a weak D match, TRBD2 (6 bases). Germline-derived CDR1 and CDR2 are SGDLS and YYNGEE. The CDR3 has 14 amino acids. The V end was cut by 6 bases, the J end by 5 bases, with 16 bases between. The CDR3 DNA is TGTGCCAGCAAGGACGGGGAGGAGGAAGATACGCAGTATTTT. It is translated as CASKDGEEEDTQYF.

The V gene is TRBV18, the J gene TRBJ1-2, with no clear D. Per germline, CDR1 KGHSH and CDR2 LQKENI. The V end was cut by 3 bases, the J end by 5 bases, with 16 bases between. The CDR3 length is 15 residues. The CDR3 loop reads CASSPGRTLLYGYTF. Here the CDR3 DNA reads TGTGCCAGCTCACCTGGACGGACCCTTCTTTATGGCTACACCTTC.

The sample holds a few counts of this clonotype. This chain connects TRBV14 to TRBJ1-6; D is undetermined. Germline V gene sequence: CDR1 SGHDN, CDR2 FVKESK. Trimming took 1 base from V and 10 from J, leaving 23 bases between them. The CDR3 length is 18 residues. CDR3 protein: CASSQGGWSWPLGSPLHF. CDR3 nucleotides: TGTGCCAGCAGCCAAGGGGGTTGGAGTTGGCCCTTAGGATCACCCCTCCACTTT.

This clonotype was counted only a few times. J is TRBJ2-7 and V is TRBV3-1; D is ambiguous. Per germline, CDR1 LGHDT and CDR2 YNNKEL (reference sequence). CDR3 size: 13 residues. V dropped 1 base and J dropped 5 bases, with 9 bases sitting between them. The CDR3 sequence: CASSQVSMDEQYF. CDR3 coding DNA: TGTGCCAGCAGCCAAGTTAGCATGGACGAGCAGTACTTC.

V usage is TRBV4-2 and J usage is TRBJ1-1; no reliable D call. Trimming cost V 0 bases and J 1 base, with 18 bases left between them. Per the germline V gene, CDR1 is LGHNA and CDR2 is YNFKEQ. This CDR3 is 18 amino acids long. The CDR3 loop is CASSQDGGSGGPNTEAFF. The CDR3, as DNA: TGTGCCAGCAGCCAAGATGGAGGGAGCGGAGGCCCGAACACTGAAGCTTTCTTT.

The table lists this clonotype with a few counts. The CDR3 DNA sequence: TGTGCCAGCAGTTTATTTGGCGGGGCGCTCGGTGGGGAGCTGTTTTTT. Encoded protein: CASSLFGGALGGELFF. The rearrangement joins TRBV27 to TRBJ2-2; possible D gene TRBD2, 6 bases. Looked up from germline, CDR1 is MNHEY and CDR2 is SMNVEV (reference sequence). The CDR3 has 16 amino acids. Trimming removed 1 base from V and 8 bases from J, with 17 bases in between.

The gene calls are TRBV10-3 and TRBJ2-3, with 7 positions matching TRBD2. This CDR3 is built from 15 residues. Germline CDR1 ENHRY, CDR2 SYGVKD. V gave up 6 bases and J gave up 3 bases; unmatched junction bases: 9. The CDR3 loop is CAIRGEGVYTDTQYF. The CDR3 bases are TGTGCCATCAGGGGGGAGGGCGTTTATACAGATACGCAGTATTTT.

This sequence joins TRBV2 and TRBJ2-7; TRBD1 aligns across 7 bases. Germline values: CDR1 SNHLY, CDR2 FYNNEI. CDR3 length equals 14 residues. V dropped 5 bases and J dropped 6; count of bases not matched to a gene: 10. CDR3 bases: TGTGCCAGCAGTCTCCCGACAGGGCGGGCCGAGCAGTACGTC. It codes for CASSLPTGRAEQYV.

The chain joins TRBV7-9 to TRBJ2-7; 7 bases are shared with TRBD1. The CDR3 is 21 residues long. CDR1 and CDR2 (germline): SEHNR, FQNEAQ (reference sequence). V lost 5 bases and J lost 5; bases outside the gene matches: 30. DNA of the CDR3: TGTGCCAGCAGCCTTGACTACAGGGGACACAACCCCCGAGGGAGTCTCGACGAGCAGTACTTC. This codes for CASSLDYRGHNPRGSLDEQYF.

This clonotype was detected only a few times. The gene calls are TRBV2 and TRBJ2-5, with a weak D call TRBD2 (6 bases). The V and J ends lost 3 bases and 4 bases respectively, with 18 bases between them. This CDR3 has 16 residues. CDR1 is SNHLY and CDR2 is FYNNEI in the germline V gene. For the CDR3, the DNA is TGTGCCAGCAGTGATGGGGGTAGCGGCTACAGAGAGACCCAGTACTTC. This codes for CASSDGGSGYRETQYF.

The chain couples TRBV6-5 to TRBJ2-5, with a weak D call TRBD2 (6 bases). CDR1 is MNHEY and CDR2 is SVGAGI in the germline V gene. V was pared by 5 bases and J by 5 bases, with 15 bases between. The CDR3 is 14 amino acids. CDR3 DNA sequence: TGTGCCAGCAGTACCGGGGGAGAGGTCGAGACCCAGTACTTC. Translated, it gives CASSTGGEVETQYF.

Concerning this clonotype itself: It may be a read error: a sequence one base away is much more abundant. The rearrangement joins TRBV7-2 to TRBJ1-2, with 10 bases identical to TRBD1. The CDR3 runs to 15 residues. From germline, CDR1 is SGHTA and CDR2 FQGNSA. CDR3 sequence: CVSSLSTGGAPGYTF. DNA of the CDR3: TGTGTCAGCAGCCTATCGACAGGGGGCGCCCCTGGCTACACCTTC.

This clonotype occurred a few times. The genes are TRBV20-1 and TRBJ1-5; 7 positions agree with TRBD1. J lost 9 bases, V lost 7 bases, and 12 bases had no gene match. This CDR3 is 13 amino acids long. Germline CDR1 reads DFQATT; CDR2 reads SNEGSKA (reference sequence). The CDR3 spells CSVHLRGERPQHF. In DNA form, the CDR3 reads TGCAGTGTTCACCTCAGGGGGGAACGGCCCCAGCATTTT.

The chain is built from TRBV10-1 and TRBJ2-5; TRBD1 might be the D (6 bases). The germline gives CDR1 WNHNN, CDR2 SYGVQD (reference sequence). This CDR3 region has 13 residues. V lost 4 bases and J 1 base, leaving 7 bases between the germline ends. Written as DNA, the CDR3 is TGCGCCAGCAGTGGGACAGTCCAAGAGACCCAGTACTTC. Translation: CASSGTVQETQYF.

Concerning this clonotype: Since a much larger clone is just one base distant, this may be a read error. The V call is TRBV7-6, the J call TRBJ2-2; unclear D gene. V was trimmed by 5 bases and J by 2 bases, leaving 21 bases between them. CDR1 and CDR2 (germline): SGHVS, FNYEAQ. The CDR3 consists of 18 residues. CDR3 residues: CASSVPLNTWDNTGELFF. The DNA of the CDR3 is TGTGCCAGCAGCGTCCCGCTAAATACATGGGATAACACCGGGGAGCTGTTTTTT.

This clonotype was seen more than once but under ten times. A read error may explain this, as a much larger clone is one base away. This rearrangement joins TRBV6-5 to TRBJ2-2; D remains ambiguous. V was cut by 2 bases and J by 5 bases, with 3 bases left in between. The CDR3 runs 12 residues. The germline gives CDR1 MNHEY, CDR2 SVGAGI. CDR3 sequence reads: CASSYATGELFF. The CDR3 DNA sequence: TGTGCCAGCAGTTACGCGACCGGGGAGCTGTTTTTT.

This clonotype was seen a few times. In nucleotides, the CDR3 is TGTGCCAGCAGCTTAACGGCTAGCGGGGGAGATGGTTACGAGCAGTACGTC. This encodes CASSLTASGGDGYEQYV. V is TRBV7-8 and J is TRBJ2-7; 10 bases align to TRBD2. Germline lookup yields CDR1 SGHVS and CDR2 FQNEAQ. V lost 2 bases, J lost 4 bases, and 11 bases stayed unmatched. The CDR3 has 17 residues.

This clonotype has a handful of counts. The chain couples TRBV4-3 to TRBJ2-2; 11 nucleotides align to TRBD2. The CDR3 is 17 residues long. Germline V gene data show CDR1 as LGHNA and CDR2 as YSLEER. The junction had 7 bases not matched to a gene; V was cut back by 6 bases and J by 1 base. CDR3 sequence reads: CASSASGGQKNTGELFF. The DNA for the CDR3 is TGCGCCAGCAGTGCTAGCGGGGGGCAAAAGAACACCGGGGAGCTGTTTTTT.